This entry is about one TCR beta chain. V lost 1 base and J lost 0, with 10 bases in between. The CDR3 loop spans 15 amino acids. Germline assignment: CDR1 SGHRS and CDR2 YFSETQ. The data were obtained in a study of cytomegalovirus exposure and HLA in healthy donors. PCR involved 60 Vbeta and 13 Jbeta primers. This table comes from immunoSEQ multiplex PCR, and its TCRdb copy is limited to in-frame clones, with some not included. The sample consists of roughly 220,000 clones, about 81% of them appearing once. Sequenced: PBMCs. This TCR derives from a woman in her forties in good health and CMV-seronegative. The chain has TRBV5-1 and TRBJ1-1; D is unclear. CDR3 sequence reads: CASSLNTGVNTEAFF. CDR3 coding DNA: TGCGCCAGCAGCTTGAATACGGGAGTGAACACTGAAGCTTTCTTT.